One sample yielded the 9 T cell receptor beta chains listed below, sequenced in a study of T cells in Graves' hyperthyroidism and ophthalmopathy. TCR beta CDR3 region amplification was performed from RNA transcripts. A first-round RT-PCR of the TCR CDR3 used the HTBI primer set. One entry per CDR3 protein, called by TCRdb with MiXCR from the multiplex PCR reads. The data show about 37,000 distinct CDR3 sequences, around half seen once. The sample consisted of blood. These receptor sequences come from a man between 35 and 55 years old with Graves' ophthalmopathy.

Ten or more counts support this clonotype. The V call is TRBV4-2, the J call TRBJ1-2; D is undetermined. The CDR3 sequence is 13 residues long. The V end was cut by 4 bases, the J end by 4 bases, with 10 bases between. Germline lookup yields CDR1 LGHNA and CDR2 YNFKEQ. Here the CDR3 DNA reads TGTGCCAGCAGCCCTCTTTTGGGCTATGGCTACACCTTC. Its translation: CASSPLLGYGYTF.

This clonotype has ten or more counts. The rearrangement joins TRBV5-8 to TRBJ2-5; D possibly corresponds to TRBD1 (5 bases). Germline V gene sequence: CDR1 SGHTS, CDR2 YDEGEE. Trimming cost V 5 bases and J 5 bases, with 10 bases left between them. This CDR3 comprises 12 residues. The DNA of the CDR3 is TGTGCCAGCAGGGGGCAGGTTGAGACCCAGTACTTC. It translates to CASRGQVETQYF.

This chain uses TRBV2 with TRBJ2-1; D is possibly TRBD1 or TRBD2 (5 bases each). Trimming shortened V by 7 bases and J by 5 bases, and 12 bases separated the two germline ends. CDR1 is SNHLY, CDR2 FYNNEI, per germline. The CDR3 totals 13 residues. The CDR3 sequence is CASIEGTNNEQFF. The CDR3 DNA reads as TGTGCCAGCATAGAGGGGACGAACAATGAGCAGTTCTTC.

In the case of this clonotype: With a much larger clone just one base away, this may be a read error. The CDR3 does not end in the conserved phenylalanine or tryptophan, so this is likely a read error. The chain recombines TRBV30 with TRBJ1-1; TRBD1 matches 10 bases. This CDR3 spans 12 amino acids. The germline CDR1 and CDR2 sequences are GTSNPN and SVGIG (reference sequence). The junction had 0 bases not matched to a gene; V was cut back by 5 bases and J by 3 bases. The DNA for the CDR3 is TGTGCCTGGGGACAGGGGGACACTGAAGCTTTCTTG. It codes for CAWGQGDTEAFL.

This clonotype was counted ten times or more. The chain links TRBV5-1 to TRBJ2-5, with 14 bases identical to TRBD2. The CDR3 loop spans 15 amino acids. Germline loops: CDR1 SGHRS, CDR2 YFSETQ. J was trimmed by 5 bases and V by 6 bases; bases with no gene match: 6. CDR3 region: CASNSGLAGGETQYF. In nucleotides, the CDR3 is TGCGCCAGCAACTCCGGACTAGCGGGAGGTGAGACCCAGTACTTC. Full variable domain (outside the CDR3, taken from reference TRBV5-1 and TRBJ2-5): KAGVTQTPRYLIKTRGQQVTLSCSPISGHRSVSWYQQTPGQGLQFLFEYFSETQRNKGNFPGRFSGRQFSNSRSEMNVSTLELGDSALYLCASNSGLAGGETQYFGPGTRLLVL.

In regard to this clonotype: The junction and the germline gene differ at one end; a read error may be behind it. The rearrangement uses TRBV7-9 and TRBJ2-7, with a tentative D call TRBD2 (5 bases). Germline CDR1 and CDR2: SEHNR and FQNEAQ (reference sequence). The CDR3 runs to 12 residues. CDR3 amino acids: CASSLARYKQYF. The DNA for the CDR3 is TGTGCCAGCAGCCTAGCTCGGTACAAGCAGTACTTC.

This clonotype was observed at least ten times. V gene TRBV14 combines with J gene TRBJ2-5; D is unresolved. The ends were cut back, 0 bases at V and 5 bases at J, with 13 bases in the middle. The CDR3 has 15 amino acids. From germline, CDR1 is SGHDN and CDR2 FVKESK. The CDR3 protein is CASSQDRRPKETQYF. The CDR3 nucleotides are TGTGCCAGCAGCCAAGATAGGCGCCCAAAGGAGACCCAGTACTTC.

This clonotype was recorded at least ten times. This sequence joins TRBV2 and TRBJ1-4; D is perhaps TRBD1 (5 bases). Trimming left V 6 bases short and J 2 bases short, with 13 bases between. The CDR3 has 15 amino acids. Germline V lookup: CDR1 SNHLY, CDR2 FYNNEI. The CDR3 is CASRGVGRTNEKLFF. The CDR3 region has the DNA TGTGCCAGCAGGGGGGTAGGGAGGACTAATGAAAAACTGTTTTTT.

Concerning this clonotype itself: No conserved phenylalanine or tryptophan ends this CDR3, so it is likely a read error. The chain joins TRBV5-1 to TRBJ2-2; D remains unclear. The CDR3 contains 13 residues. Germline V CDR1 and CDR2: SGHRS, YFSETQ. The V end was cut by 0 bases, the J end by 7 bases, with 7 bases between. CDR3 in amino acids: CASSLEGSGELFL. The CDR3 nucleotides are TGCGCCAGCAGCTTGGAGGGCAGCGGGGAGCTGTTTCTT.